This T cell receptor (beta chain) was identified in a study of cytomegalovirus exposure and HLA in healthy donors. Findings and caveats of the study: Solely CMV serostatus was available to characterize immune exposure.

A multiplex PCR was run with 60 Vbeta primers and 13 Jbeta primers. Some clones are missing from TCRdb's copy, which holds only in-frame ones; the method was immunoSEQ multiplex PCR. The repertoire holds about 140,000 clones, with 66% as singletons. A remark on this clone: Its antigen is unknown.

The length of the CDR3 is 14 residues. The germline V gene has CDR1 MDHEN and CDR2 SYDVKM. The ends were cut back, 7 bases at V and 5 bases at J, with 14 bases in the middle. The V call is TRBV28, the J call TRBJ2-2; possible D gene TRBD1, 5 bases. This TCR came from a woman aged 55-70 years in good health and CMV-seronegative. Sequencing was performed on PBMCs. CDR3 in amino acids: CASIPGPLTGELFF. The CDR3 DNA reads as TGTGCCAGCATCCCAGGGCCCCTAACCGGGGAGCTGTTTTTT. Based on the CDR3 plus reference TRBV28 and TRBJ2-2, the full variable domain is DVKVTQSSRYLVKRTGEKVFLECVQDMDHENMFWYRQDPGLGLRLIYFSYDVKMKEKGDIPEGYSVSREKKERFSLILESASTNQTSMYLCASIPGPLTGELFFGEGSRLTVL.